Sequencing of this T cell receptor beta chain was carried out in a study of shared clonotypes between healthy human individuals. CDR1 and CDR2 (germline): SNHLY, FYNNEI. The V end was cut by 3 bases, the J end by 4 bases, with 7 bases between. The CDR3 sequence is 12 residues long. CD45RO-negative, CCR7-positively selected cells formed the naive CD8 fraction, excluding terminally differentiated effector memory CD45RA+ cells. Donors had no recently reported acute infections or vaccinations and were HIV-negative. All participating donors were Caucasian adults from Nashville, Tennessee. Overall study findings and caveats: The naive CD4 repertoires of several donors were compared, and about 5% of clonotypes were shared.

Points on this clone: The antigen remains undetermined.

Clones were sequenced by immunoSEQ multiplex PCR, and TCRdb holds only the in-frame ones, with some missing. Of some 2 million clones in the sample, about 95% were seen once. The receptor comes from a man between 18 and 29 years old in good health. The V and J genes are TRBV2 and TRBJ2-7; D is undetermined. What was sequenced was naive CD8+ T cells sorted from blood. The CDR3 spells CASSDDLYEQYF. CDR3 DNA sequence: TGTGCCAGCAGTGACGATCTTTACGAGCAGTACTTC.